One sample yielded the 20 T cell receptor beta chains listed below, sequenced in a study of blood T cell repertoires in COVID-19 (dated by TCRdb to 2020 to 2021). The library was built by means of the immunoSEQ multiplex PCR assay. What TCRdb holds here is the immuneACCESS table cut down to in-frame rearrangements. Part of the clones is not present; checked against another copy, under half of the missing clones reflect an unresolved V gene, and the others are unexplained. This sample comprises over 200,000 clones, 80% of them detected only once. The biggest ten clones account for roughly 5% of the sample. The sequenced sample consisted of peripheral blood. These receptors all come from a human donor in a cohort sampled during active COVID-19.

This clone was detected once. The rearrangement links TRBV28 to TRBJ1-2; 8 bases line up with TRBD1. The CDR3 runs 12 residues. V shed 6 bases, J shed 7 bases, and the junction held 4 bases outside the gene matches. Germline V gene lookup returns CDR1 MDHEN and CDR2 SYDVKM. CDR3: CASRLQGAGYTF. Written as DNA, the CDR3 is TGTGCCAGCAGGCTCCAGGGGGCTGGCTACACCTTC.

CDR3 region: CASSVGQGTYEQYF. As DNA, the CDR3 is TGTGCCAGCAGCGTAGGGCAGGGAACCTACGAGCAGTACTTC. This rearrangement joins TRBV9 to TRBJ2-7; D is possibly TRBD1 (5 bases). V was clipped by 0 bases and J by 2 bases, with 9 bases between them. The length of the CDR3 is 14 residues. Germline CDR1 SGDLS, CDR2 YYNGEE.

This clone was recorded only once. This chain connects TRBV28 to TRBJ2-7; the D gene is possibly TRBD2 (6 bases). Germline loops: CDR1 MDHEN, CDR2 SYDVKM. Between the trimmed V and J ends, which lost 6 bases and 4 bases, there was a span of 16 bases. The CDR3 runs 14 residues. Here the CDR3 reads CASRQRATSYEQYF. In DNA, the CDR3 is TGTGCCAGCAGGCAGCGGGCCACATCTTACGAGCAGTACTTC.

The V gene is TRBV3-1 (or the pseudogene TRBV3-2), the J gene TRBJ1-2, with 9 bases that match TRBD1. Germline CDR1 LGHDT, CDR2 YNNKEL (reference sequence). J gave up 4 bases and V 4 bases, and 4 bases lay outside the gene matches. The CDR3 runs to 14 residues. The CDR3 DNA sequence: TGTGCCAGCAGCCTCCGACAGGGGGGCTATGGCTACACCTTC. Protein sequence: CASSLRQGGYGYTF.

This chain joins TRBV4-3 and TRBJ1-2, with a weak D call TRBD1 (5 bases). CDR1 is LGHNA, CDR2 YSLEER, per germline. Trimming shortened V by 3 bases and J by 2 bases, and 13 bases separated the two germline ends. The CDR3 loop spans 15 amino acids. CDR3 amino acids: CASSHTTTVNYGYTF. CDR3 nucleotide sequence: TGCGCCAGCAGCCACACCACGACAGTCAACTATGGCTACACCTTC.

The chain carries TRBV14 and TRBJ2-1, with 14 nucleotides matching TRBD2. Germline V gene data show CDR1 as SGHDN and CDR2 as FVKESK. CDR3 length: 16 amino acids. V shed 1 base, J shed 9 bases, and the junction held 5 bases outside the gene matches. Here the CDR3 reads CASSQGGLAGAIEQFF. The CDR3 DNA is TGTGCCAGCAGCCAAGGGGGACTAGCGGGAGCTATTGAGCAGTTCTTC.

This clone was seen at least ten times. The rearrangement joins TRBV27 to TRBJ1-2; the D gene is possibly TRBD1 (6 bases). CDR1 and CDR2 (germline): MNHEY, SMNVEV (reference sequence). The CDR3 has 15 amino acids. Trimming pared 5 bases from V and 3 bases from J, leaving 16 bases between. CDR3 in amino acids: CASSPADRVYYGYTF. The CDR3 region has the DNA TGTGCCAGCAGTCCGGCGGACAGAGTCTACTATGGCTACACCTTC.

This clone was picked up a small number of times. The chain uses TRBV7-9 and TRBJ2-7, with a weak D call TRBD2 (5 bases). Trimming left V 5 bases short and J 6 bases short, with 11 bases between. The germline gives CDR1 SEHNR, CDR2 FQNEAQ (reference sequence). This CDR3 is built from 12 residues. CDR3 coding DNA: TGTGCCAGCAGCCCTAGCCGTGGCGAGCAGTACTTC. This sequence encodes CASSPSRGEQYF.

V gene TRBV27 combines with J gene TRBJ1-1, with 10 positions matching TRBD1. After removal of 5 bases from V and 0 bases from J, the junction contained 6 bases not matched to a gene. Germline V gives CDR1 MNHEY, CDR2 SMNVEV (reference sequence). This CDR3 region has 16 residues. The CDR3 coding sequence is TGTGCCAGCAGTCCGACAGGGGGCTATTTGAACACTGAAGCTTTCTTT. This codes for CASSPTGGYLNTEAFF.

The gene calls are TRBV19 and TRBJ2-7, with 9 nucleotides matching TRBD2. Germline CDR1 LNHDA, CDR2 SQIVND (reference sequence). Trimming cost V 2 bases and J 2 bases; bases outside gene matches: 4. There are 15 residues in the CDR3. CDR3 bases: TGTGCCAGTAGTATATCCGGCGGGAGGGCCTACGAGCAGTACTTC. It specifies CASSISGGRAYEQYF.

V gene TRBV28 combines with J gene TRBJ1-4; D ambiguous. V lost 5 bases, J lost 7 bases, and 11 bases lay in between. The V gene's germline CDR1 is MDHEN and CDR2 SYDVKM. The CDR3 has 13 amino acids. The CDR3, as DNA: TGTGCCAGCAGTATGGGCCCCATTGAAAAACTGTTTTTT. It translates to CASSMGPIEKLFF.

This clone was seen more than once but under ten times. The CDR3 sequence is CASSYSRSGSRHEQYF. CDR3 nucleotides: TGTGCCAGCAGTTACTCGCGCAGCGGGAGTCGACACGAGCAGTACTTC. The J gene is TRBJ2-7, the V gene TRBV6-5, with 8 bases matching TRBD2. CDR1 is MNHEY, CDR2 SVGAGI, per germline. This CDR3 has 16 residues. V was clipped by 0 bases and J by 5 bases; unmatched bases: 9.

The J gene is TRBJ2-7, the V gene TRBV5-4; TRBD1 matches at 10 bases. The germline gives CDR1 SGHNT, CDR2 YYREEE (reference sequence). The CDR3 has 16 amino acids. Trimming took 0 bases from V and 2 from J; bases not matched to a gene: 5. The CDR3 spells CASSLGGQGGTYEQYF. The CDR3, as DNA: TGTGCCAGCAGCTTGGGTGGACAGGGGGGAACCTACGAGCAGTACTTC.

The J gene is TRBJ2-7, the V gene TRBV30; perhaps TRBD1 as D (5 bases). The CDR3 runs 14 residues. CDR1 is GTSNPN, CDR2 SVGIG, per germline (reference sequence). V lost 4 bases and J lost 6, with 19 bases in between. CDR3 nucleotides: TGTGCCTGGAACCGGGTCAGGGCCAAGGGCGAGCAGTACTTC. This encodes CAWNRVRAKGEQYF. Filled out from reference TRBV30 and TRBJ2-7, the complete variable domain reads SQTIHQWPATLVQPVGSPLSLECTVEGTSNPNLYWYRQAAGRGLQLLFYSVGIGQISSEVPQNLSASRPQDRQFILSSKKLLLSDSGFYLCAWNRVRAKGEQYFGPGTRLTVT.

This chain joins TRBV6-2 or TRBV6-3 and TRBJ1-1; possibly TRBD1 for D (6 bases). V was cut by 6 bases and J by 10 bases, with 18 bases left in between. CDR1 and CDR2 from the germline V gene are MNHEY and SVGEGT. The CDR3 loop spans 13 amino acids. The CDR3 coding sequence is TGTGCCAGCAGCACTGGACAGCGATGGCGAGCTTTCTTT. Translating gives CASSTGQRWRAFF.

CDR3 in DNA: TGCGCCAGCAGCCAAGTCGAGGGGGCTAATGAAAAACTGTTTTTT. Protein sequence: CASSQVEGANEKLFF. The chain couples TRBV4-3 to TRBJ1-4; D perhaps matches TRBD1 (6 bases). The germline V gene has CDR1 LGHNA and CDR2 YSLEER. This CDR3 contains 15 residues. The V end lost 1 base, the J end lost 3 bases, and 9 bases lay between the germline ends.

The chain recombines TRBV28 with TRBJ2-7; D unresolved. V lost 6 bases and J lost 5, with 11 bases in between. The CDR3 extends over 12 amino acids. Per germline, CDR1 MDHEN and CDR2 SYDVKM. The CDR3 loop reads CASRSVMDEQYF. The CDR3, as DNA: TGTGCCAGCAGGTCGGTCATGGACGAGCAGTACTTC. Using reference TRBV28 and TRBJ2-7 for the parts outside the CDR3, the full variable domain is DVKVTQSSRYLVKRTGEKVFLECVQDMDHENMFWYRQDPGLGLRLIYFSYDVKMKEKGDIPEGYSVSREKKERFSLILESASTNQTSMYLCASRSVMDEQYFGPGTRLTVT.

The genes are TRBV27 and TRBJ1-2, with 12 bases matching TRBD1. The CDR3 is 14 residues long. Germline trimming cut 5 bases from V and 4 bases from J; bases unmatched to any gene: 2. CDR1 and CDR2 (germline): MNHEY, SMNVEV (reference sequence). DNA of the CDR3: TGTGCCAGCAGTACGGGACAGGGGGCCTATGGCTACACCTTC. This sequence encodes CASSTGQGAYGYTF.

This clone was observed a handful of times. V gene TRBV7-2 combines with J gene TRBJ1-2; D is unresolved. Trimming removed 3 bases from V and 6 bases from J, with 8 bases in between. In germline, CDR1 is SGHTA, CDR2 FQGNSA. The CDR3 spans 12 residues. This CDR3 reads CASSLNRHGYTF. In DNA form, the CDR3 reads TGTGCCAGCAGCTTGAACAGACATGGCTACACCTTC. Full variable domain (rest looked up from reference TRBV7-2 and TRBJ1-2): GAGVSQSPSNKVTEKGKDVELRCDPISGHTALYWYRQSLGQGLEFLIYFQGNSAPDKSGLPSDRFSAERTGGSVSTLTIQRTQQEDSAVYLCASSLNRHGYTFGSGTRLTVV.

The V call is TRBV28, the J call TRBJ1-2; 7 positions agree with TRBD1. The CDR3 is 15 amino acids. Germline assignment: CDR1 MDHEN and CDR2 SYDVKM. J gave up 1 base and V 6 bases, and 8 bases lay outside the gene matches. The CDR3 DNA sequence: TGTGCCAGCAGCGAACCGGGACAGAGTAACTATGGCTACACCTTC. It is translated as CASSEPGQSNYGYTF.